This T cell receptor (beta chain) was captured in a study of blood T cells in healthy people across ages. The junction had 11 bases not matched to a gene; V was cut back by 4 bases and J by 11 bases. The CDR3 spans 14 residues. Germline-derived CDR1 and CDR2 are LGHNA and YSLEER. Sample-barcoded 5' priming and a J-beta primer mix drove a second PCR of 7 to 11 cycles. A single record per CDR3 protein comes from TCRdb applying MiXCR to the 5' RACE reads. Seen here are approximately 790,000 distinct CDR3 sequences, 55% to 65% observed once, and the top ten hold roughly 26%. The V gene is TRBV4-3, the J gene TRBJ2-5, with TRBD1 identical over 9 bases. This receptor was taken from a man aged 25-45 years in good health. Sequences were obtained from blood. CDR3 nucleotides: TGCGCCAGCAGCCGGACAGGGGCGGCCTACGGGCAGTACTTC. It translates to CASSRTGAAYGQYF.